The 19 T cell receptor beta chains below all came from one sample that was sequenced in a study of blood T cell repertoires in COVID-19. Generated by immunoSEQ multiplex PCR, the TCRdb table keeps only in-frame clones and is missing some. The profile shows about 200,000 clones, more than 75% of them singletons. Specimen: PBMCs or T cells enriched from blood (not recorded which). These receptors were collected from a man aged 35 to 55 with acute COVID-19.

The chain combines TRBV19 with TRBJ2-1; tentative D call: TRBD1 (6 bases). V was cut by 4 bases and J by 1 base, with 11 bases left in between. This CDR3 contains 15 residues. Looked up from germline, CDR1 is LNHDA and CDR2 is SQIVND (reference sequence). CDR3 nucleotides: TGTGCCAGTAGTAACCGGGACAAATCCTACAATGAGCAGTTCTTC. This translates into CASSNRDKSYNEQFF.

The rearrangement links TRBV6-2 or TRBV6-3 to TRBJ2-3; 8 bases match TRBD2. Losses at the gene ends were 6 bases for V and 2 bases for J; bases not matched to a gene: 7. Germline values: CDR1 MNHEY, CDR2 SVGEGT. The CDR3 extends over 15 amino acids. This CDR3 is CASSSGTRYTDTQYF. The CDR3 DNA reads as TGTGCCAGCAGCTCTGGGACTAGATACACAGATACGCAGTATTTT.

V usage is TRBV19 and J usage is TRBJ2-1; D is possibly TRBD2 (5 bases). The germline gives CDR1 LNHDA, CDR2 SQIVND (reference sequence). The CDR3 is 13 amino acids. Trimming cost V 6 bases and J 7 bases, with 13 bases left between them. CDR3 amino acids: CASRKFPGNEQFF. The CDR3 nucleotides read TGTGCCAGTAGAAAGTTCCCGGGGAATGAGCAGTTCTTC.

The CDR3 region is CASRVRDNSQPQHF. As DNA, the CDR3 is TGTGCCAGCAGGGTCAGGGACAACAGTCAGCCCCAGCATTTT. The chain uses TRBV6-5 and TRBJ1-5; tentative D call: TRBD1 (6 bases). The CDR3 loop spans 14 amino acids. Trimming stripped 6 bases from V and 6 bases from J, with 15 bases between. Germline CDR1 reads MNHEY; CDR2 reads SVGAGI.

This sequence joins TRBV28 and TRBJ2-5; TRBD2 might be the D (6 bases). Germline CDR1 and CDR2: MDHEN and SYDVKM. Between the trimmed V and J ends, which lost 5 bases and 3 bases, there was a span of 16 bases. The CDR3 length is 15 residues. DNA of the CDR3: TGTGCCAGCAGTAGCATTGGGACTCAGAAAGAGACCCAGTACTTC. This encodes CASSSIGTQKETQYF.

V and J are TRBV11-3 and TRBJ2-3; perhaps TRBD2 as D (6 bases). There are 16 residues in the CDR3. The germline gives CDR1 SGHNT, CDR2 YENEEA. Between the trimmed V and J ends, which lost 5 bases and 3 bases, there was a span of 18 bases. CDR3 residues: CASSLASGERTDTQYF. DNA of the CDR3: TGTGCCAGCAGCCTTGCGTCGGGGGAGAGGACAGATACGCAGTATTTT.

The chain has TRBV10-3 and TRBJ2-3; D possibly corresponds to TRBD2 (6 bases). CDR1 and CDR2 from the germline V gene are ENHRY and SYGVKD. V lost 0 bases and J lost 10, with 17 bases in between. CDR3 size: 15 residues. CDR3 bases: TGTGCCATCAGTGAGTCCTTGCGGGGTGGGGGTTCGCAGTATTTT. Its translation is CAISESLRGGGSQYF.

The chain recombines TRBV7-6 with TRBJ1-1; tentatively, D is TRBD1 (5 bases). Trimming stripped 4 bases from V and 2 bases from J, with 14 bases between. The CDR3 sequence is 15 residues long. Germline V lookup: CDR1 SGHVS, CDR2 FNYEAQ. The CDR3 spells CASSWGGTGNTEAFF. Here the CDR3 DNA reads TGTGCCAGCAGCTGGGGGGGAACAGGAAACACTGAAGCTTTCTTT.

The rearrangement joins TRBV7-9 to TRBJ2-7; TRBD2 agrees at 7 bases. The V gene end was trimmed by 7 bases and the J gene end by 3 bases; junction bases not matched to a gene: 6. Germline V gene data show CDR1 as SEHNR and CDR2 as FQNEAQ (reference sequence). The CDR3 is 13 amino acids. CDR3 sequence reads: CASNSGTNYEQYF. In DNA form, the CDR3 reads TGTGCCAGCAATTCAGGGACTAACTACGAGCAGTACTTC.

The CDR3 DNA is TGTGCCAGCAGCGTCGGGGCGGGAGGAATCACAGATACGCAGTATTTT. Translating it yields CASSVGAGGITDTQYF. The chain is built from TRBV9 and TRBJ2-3, with TRBD2 matching over 8 bases. Per germline, CDR1 SGDLS and CDR2 YYNGEE. Trimming cost V 2 bases and J 2 bases; bases outside gene matches: 7. The CDR3 extends over 16 amino acids.

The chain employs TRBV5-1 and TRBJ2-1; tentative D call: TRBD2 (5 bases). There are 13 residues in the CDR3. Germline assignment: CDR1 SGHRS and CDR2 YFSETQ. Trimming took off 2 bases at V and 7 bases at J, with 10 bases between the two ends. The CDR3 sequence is CASSLLGLNEQFF. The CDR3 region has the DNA TGCGCCAGCAGCTTACTCGGACTGAATGAGCAGTTCTTC.

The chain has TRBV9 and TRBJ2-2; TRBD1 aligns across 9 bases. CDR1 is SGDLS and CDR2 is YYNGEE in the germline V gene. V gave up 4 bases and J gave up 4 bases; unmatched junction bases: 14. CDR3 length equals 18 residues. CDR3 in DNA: TGTGCCAGCAGCCCGAGACCATCGGACAGGGGAGGCACCGGGGAGCTGTTTTTT. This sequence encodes CASSPRPSDRGGTGELFF.

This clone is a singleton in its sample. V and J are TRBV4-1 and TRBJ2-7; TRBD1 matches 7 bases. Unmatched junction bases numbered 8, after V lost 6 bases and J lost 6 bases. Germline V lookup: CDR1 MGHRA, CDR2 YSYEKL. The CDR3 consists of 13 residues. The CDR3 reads CASSHGQAGEQYF. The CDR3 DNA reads TGCGCCAGCAGTCACGGACAGGCGGGCGAGCAGTACTTC.

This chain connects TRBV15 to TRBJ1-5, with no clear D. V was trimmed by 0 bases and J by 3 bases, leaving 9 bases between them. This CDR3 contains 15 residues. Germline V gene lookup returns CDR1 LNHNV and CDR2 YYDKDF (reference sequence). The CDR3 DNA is TGTGCCACCAGCAGAGATCCGAGTTACAATCAGCCCCAGCATTTT. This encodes CATSRDPSYNQPQHF. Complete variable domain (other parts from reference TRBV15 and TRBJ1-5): DAMVIQNPRYQVTQFGKPVTLSCSQTLNHNVMYWYQQKSSQAPKLLFHYYDKDFNNEADTPDNFQSRRPNTSFCFLDIRSPGLGDTAMYLCATSRDPSYNQPQHFGDGTRLSIL.

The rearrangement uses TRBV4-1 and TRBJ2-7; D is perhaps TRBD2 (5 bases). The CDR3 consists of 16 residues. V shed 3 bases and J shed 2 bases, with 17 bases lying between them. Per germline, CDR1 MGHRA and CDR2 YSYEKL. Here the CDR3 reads CASSQALAGPTYEQYF. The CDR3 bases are TGCGCCAGCAGCCAGGCTCTCGCGGGCCCGACCTACGAGCAGTACTTC.

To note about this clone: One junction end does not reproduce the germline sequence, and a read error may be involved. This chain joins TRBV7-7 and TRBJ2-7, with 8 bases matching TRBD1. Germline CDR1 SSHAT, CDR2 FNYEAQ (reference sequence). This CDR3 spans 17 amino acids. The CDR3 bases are TGTGCTAGCAGCCCCGAACGCCAGCAGGGGGCTTCGGGGGAGCAGTACTTC. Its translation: CASSPERQQGASGEQYF.

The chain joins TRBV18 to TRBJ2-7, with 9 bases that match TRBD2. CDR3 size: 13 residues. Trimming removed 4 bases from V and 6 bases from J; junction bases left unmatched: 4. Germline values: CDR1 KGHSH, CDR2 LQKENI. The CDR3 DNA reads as TGTGCCAGCTCACTAGCGGGAGATCGCGAGCAGTACTTC. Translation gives CASSLAGDREQYF.

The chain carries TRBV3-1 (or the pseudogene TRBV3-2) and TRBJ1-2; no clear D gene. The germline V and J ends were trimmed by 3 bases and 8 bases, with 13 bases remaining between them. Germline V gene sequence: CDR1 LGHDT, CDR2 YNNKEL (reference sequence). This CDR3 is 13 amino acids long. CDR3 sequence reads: CASSQQQNLGYTF. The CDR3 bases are TGTGCCAGCAGCCAGCAACAGAACTTAGGCTACACCTTC.

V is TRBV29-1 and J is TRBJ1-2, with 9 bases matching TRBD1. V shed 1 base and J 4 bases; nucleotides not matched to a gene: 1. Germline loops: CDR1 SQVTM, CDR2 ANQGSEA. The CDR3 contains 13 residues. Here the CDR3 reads CSVEATGGYGYTF. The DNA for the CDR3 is TGCAGCGTTGAAGCGACAGGGGGCTATGGCTACACCTTC.